One and the same sample provided the 28 T cell receptor beta chains below, sequenced in a study of low-dose radiotherapy and immunotherapy resistance in tumors. The sample's time point: after trial treatment. The treatment denotes: LDRT plus nivolumab, ipilimumab, low-dose cyclophosphamide and aspirin (RACIN trial). Both TCRalpha and TCRbeta chains were reverse transcribed with V-gene-specific primers. TCR amplification ran approximately 20 PCR cycles using constant-region and V-primer adapter primers. One entry per CDR3 protein results from TCRdb running MiXCR on the reads. The repertoire holds some 57,000 distinct CDR3 sequences, with 23% as singletons. This specimen consisted of PBMCs, obtained after low-dose radiotherapy plus immunotherapy. Every receptor here comes from a male donor with prostate cancer.

This clonotype showed up many times. J is TRBJ2-1 and V is TRBV11-1, with D perhaps matching TRBD1 (6 bases). Trimming left V 5 bases short and J 3 bases short, with 17 bases between. In germline, CDR1 is SGHAT, CDR2 FQDESV (reference sequence). This CDR3 is 16 amino acids long. This CDR3 reads CASSPPRTAIYNEQFF. The CDR3 DNA sequence: TGTGCCAGCAGCCCACCCCGGACAGCTATCTACAATGAGCAGTTCTTC.

This clonotype was seen more than once but under ten times. The chain has TRBV28 and TRBJ1-2; no clear D. The CDR3 consists of 12 residues. Trimming took off 8 bases at V and 7 bases at J, with 14 bases between the two ends. Germline V lookup: CDR1 MDHEN, CDR2 SYDVKM. CDR3 sequence: CASGRVTAGYTF. The CDR3 DNA is TGTGCCAGCGGGAGGGTTACGGCTGGCTACACCTTC.

The chain joins TRBV27 to TRBJ2-2; D gene ambiguous. Trimming left V 6 bases short and J 4 bases short, with 12 bases between. The CDR3 covers 14 residues. CDR1 is MNHEY, CDR2 SMNVEV, per germline (reference sequence). The chain's CDR3 is CASSPIRATGELFF. DNA of the CDR3: TGTGCCAGCAGCCCGATCCGGGCCACCGGGGAGCTGTTTTTT.

In this sample, this clonotype turned up many times. The rearrangement links TRBV3-1 to TRBJ1-6; 7 bases are a match to TRBD1. The CDR3 is 17 residues long. V trimming: 5 bases; J trimming: 0 bases; junction bases outside the gene matches: 7. CDR1 and CDR2 (germline): LGHDT, YNNKEL (reference sequence). CDR3 nucleotides: TGTGCCAGCAGCGACAGGGACCCGAGCTCCTATAATTCACCCCTCCACTTT. Amino acid sequence: CASSDRDPSSYNSPLHF.

The CDR3 region has the DNA TGTGCCAGCAGCGTAGCCGGTCTAGCGGGAGGGTACAATGAGCAGTTCTTC. It encodes CASSVAGLAGGYNEQFF. This chain uses TRBV9 with TRBJ2-1; the match to TRBD2 covers 12 bases. Germline V lookup: CDR1 SGDLS, CDR2 YYNGEE. Trimming removed 0 bases from V and 4 bases from J; junction bases left unmatched: 5. The CDR3 loop spans 17 amino acids.

There are many counts of this clonotype. The chain is built from TRBV28 and TRBJ2-7; weak D call: TRBD2 (5 bases). Trimming cost V 4 bases and J 4 bases, with 11 bases left between them. The CDR3 contains 13 residues. Germline V lookup: CDR1 MDHEN, CDR2 SYDVKM. The CDR3 region has the DNA TGTGCCAGCAGTTCCGCGGGCTGGTACGAGCAGTACTTC. It specifies CASSSAGWYEQYF.

This clonotype has ten or more counts. The gene calls are TRBV9 and TRBJ2-3; either TRBD1 or TRBD2 may supply D (6 bases each). The V end lost 0 bases, the J end lost 4 bases, and 12 bases lay between the germline ends. From germline, CDR1 is SGDLS and CDR2 YYNGEE. The CDR3 is made up of 15 amino acids. The CDR3 is CASSVGIGGPDTQYF. The CDR3 region has the DNA TGTGCCAGCAGCGTAGGTATCGGGGGCCCAGATACGCAGTATTTT.

Concerning this clonotype itself: An end of the junction does not agree with germline; a read error may underlie this. The chain combines TRBV30 with TRBJ1-6, with 10 positions matching TRBD1. Germline lookup yields CDR1 GTSNPN and CDR2 SVGIG (reference sequence). CDR3 length equals 12 residues. Here the CDR3 DNA reads TGTGCTGCGACAGGGGGCAATTCATCCCTCCACTTT. It codes for CAATGGNSSLHF.

This clonotype appeared many times. The genes are TRBV9 and TRBJ2-1; 9 nucleotides agree with TRBD1. The CDR3 is made up of 14 amino acids. The J segment lost 8 bases and the V segment lost 2 bases, leaving 5 bases of the junction unmatched. Germline V gives CDR1 SGDLS, CDR2 YYNGEE. The CDR3 is CASSVLWTGDEQFF. The CDR3 DNA is TGTGCCAGCAGCGTTCTGTGGACAGGGGATGAGCAGTTCTTC.

This clonotype was counted ten times or more. The CDR3 here is CASSVDYGYTF. The CDR3 DNA reads TGTGCCAGCAGTGTTGACTATGGCTACACCTTC. The chain couples TRBV2 to TRBJ1-2; D unresolved. Germline V CDR1 and CDR2: SNHLY, FYNNEI. The CDR3 is 11 residues long. The V gene lost 4 bases and the J gene lost 3 bases, with 3 bases spanning the gap.

Comments on this clonotype: This probably arose from a read error, given a far larger clone one base away. V is TRBV27 and J is TRBJ1-5; D possibly corresponds to TRBD2 (5 bases). The tail of the sequence fits TRBJ2-3 better, so the J call may be wrong. The CDR3 loop spans 14 amino acids. In germline, CDR1 is MNHEY, CDR2 SMNVEV (reference sequence). The CDR3 DNA reads TGTGCCAGCAGCACCGGGAAAAAAAGGTGGCCCCAGTATTTT. It translates to CASSTGKKRWPQYF.

This clonotype occurred many times. The V gene is TRBV7-6, the J gene TRBJ2-3; D is undetermined. V dropped 2 bases and J dropped 2 bases, with 14 bases sitting between them. Germline lookup yields CDR1 SGHVS and CDR2 FNYEAQ. This CDR3 is built from 16 residues. CDR3 in amino acids: CASSLHPNPPTDTQYF. In DNA form, the CDR3 reads TGTGCCAGCAGCTTACATCCTAACCCTCCCACAGATACGCAGTATTTT.

This clonotype was observed many times. This rearrangement joins TRBV28 to TRBJ1-1; no firm D call. The CDR3 has 13 residues. Germline CDR1 reads MDHEN; CDR2 reads SYDVKM. V dropped 3 bases and J dropped 2 bases, with 7 bases sitting between them. The CDR3 loop reads CASSFRRNTEAFF. The CDR3 DNA sequence: TGTGCCAGCAGTTTTCGCAGAAACACTGAAGCTTTCTTT.

This clonotype was counted at least ten times. V and J are TRBV2 and TRBJ1-5; possibly TRBD1 for D (6 bases). The CDR3 spans 15 residues. V dropped 3 bases and J dropped 2 bases, with 11 bases sitting between them. Germline V gives CDR1 SNHLY, CDR2 FYNNEI. The CDR3 sequence is CASSDRGVGNQPQHF. The DNA of the CDR3 is TGTGCCAGCAGTGACAGGGGTGTTGGCAATCAGCCCCAGCATTTT. Complete variable domain (other parts from reference TRBV2 and TRBJ1-5): EPEVTQTPSHQVTQMGQEVILRCVPISNHLYFYWYRQILGQKVEFLVSFYNNEISEKSEIFDDQFSVERPDGSNFTLKIRSTKLEDSAMYFCASSDRGVGNQPQHFGDGTRLSIL.

This clonotype was seen ten or more times. This chain joins TRBV4-3 and TRBJ1-1; D ambiguous. This CDR3 region has 13 residues. Germline V gene lookup returns CDR1 LGHNA and CDR2 YSLEER. V lost 1 base, J lost 6 bases, and 9 bases lay in between. The CDR3 DNA reads TGCGCCAGCAGCCAAGGAGGGATCTCTGAAGCTTTCTTT. Translated: CASSQGGISEAFF.

This clonotype showed up many times. The genes are TRBV2 and TRBJ1-1; D remains ambiguous. The CDR3 has 13 residues. The V end lost 8 bases, the J end lost 2 bases, and 12 bases lay between the germline ends. Germline-derived CDR1 and CDR2 are SNHLY and FYNNEI. The CDR3 region has the DNA TGTGCCAGCTCCGGGGTAGGAAACACTGAAGCTTTCTTT. The encoded protein is CASSGVGNTEAFF.

Here the CDR3 reads CASSPTLTTSGSPFRETQYF. Written as DNA, the CDR3 is TGTGCCAGCAGCCCTACCCTAACTACTAGCGGGAGTCCTTTTCGAGAGACCCAGTACTTC. V usage is TRBV28 and J usage is TRBJ2-5; 11 bases line up with TRBD2. This CDR3 has 20 amino acids. V shed 6 bases and J 4 bases; nucleotides not matched to a gene: 22. Germline V lookup: CDR1 MDHEN, CDR2 SYDVKM.

This clonotype appeared many times. The junction departs from the called germline gene at one end, perhaps through a read error. The rearrangement joins TRBV5-8 to TRBJ2-3; TRBD2 matches at 9 bases. Germline assignment: CDR1 SGHTS and CDR2 YDEGEE. The CDR3 runs to 17 residues. The CDR3 DNA follows: TGTGCCGGCAGCTTGTCGCTAGCGGGAACCCACGGAGATACGCAGTATTTT. Translating it yields CAGSLSLAGTHGDTQYF.

This clonotype was detected many times. The rearrangement links TRBV10-3 to TRBJ2-1; weak D call: TRBD2 (6 bases). V lost 11 bases, J lost 0 bases, and 26 bases lay in between. The CDR3 runs 18 residues. Germline-derived CDR1 and CDR2 are ENHRY and SYGVKD. The CDR3 loop reads CASRSMGRGASSYNEQFF. The CDR3, as DNA: TGTGCCTCAAGGTCAATGGGGCGCGGGGCTAGCTCCTACAATGAGCAGTTCTTC.

This rearrangement joins TRBV20-1 to TRBJ2-1, with 9 bases fitting TRBD2. The trim removed 1 base at V and 8 bases at J, leaving 6 bases unmatched. Per germline, CDR1 DFQATT and CDR2 SNEGSKA (reference sequence). The CDR3 runs 14 residues. The CDR3 DNA is TGCAGTGCTAGAGCGATAGCGGGAGTCCATGAGCAGTTCTTC. It translates to CSARAIAGVHEQFF.

This clonotype was found many times. The chain couples TRBV5-1 to TRBJ1-2; possible D gene TRBD1, 5 bases. Trimming left V 3 bases short and J 10 bases short, with 16 bases between. Germline V lookup: CDR1 SGHRS, CDR2 YFSETQ. The CDR3 is 13 amino acids. The CDR3 DNA reads TGCGCCAGCAGCTACTCGAATCTACAGGACTACACCTTC. Its translation is CASSYSNLQDYTF. Full variable domain (missing parts from reference TRBV5-1 and TRBJ1-2): KAGVTQTPRYLIKTRGQQVTLSCSPISGHRSVSWYQQTPGQGLQFLFEYFSETQRNKGNFPGRFSGRQFSNSRSEMNVSTLELGDSALYLCASSYSNLQDYTFGSGTRLTVV.

This clonotype was found many times. The rearrangement uses TRBV12-3 or TRBV12-4 and TRBJ2-5; tentatively, D is TRBD1 (5 bases). This CDR3 is 13 amino acids long. V lost 6 bases, J lost 5 bases, and 13 bases lay in between. The CDR3 bases are TGTGCCAGCAGCCGACAGCGTTTCGAGACCCAGTACTTC. It encodes CASSRQRFETQYF.

The V and J genes are TRBV6-8 and TRBJ2-1, with D tentatively TRBD2 (5 bases). The length of the CDR3 is 15 residues. V was cut by 6 bases and J by 7 bases, with 19 bases left in between. Germline CDR1 is MNHGY and CDR2 is SAAAGT. DNA of the CDR3: TGTGCCAGCAGGAGAGAGAGGGCCCGTACAAATGAGCAGTTCTTC. Its translation: CASRRERARTNEQFF.

As regards this clonotype: It differs at one base from a far larger clone, so likely a read error. The V and J genes are TRBV7-2 and TRBJ1-1, with D possibly being TRBD1 (6 bases). Germline CDR1 is SGHTA and CDR2 is FQGNSA. The V gene lost 4 bases and the J gene lost 4 bases, with 16 bases spanning the gap. The CDR3 loop spans 15 amino acids. The CDR3 region has the DNA TGTGCCAGCAGCTCCGGAGGGGGGCTGGGCACTGAAGCTTTCTTT. Its translation: CASSSGGGLGTEAFF.

This clonotype was seen repeatedly, ten times or more. The chain joins TRBV1 to TRBJ1-2; the D call in the table, TRBD1, was not verified against the DNA. TRBV1 is flagged as a pseudogene. This CDR3 comprises 13 residues. The CDR3 protein is CTSGGGRTYGYTF. The CDR3, as DNA: TGCACCAGCGGAGGGGGGAGGACCTATGGCTACACCTTC.

By proportion, this clonotype is medium-sized. The CDR3: CASQEGRRELFF. As DNA, the CDR3 is TGTGCCAGCCAAGAGGGGCGAAGGGAGCTGTTTTTT. The chain uses TRBV28 and TRBJ2-2; D possibly matches TRBD1 or TRBD2 (5 bases each). The CDR3 length is 12 residues. The germline V and J ends were trimmed by 8 bases and 9 bases, with 13 bases remaining between them. Looked up from germline, CDR1 is MDHEN and CDR2 is SYDVKM. Full variable domain (remainder filled in from reference TRBV28 and TRBJ2-2): DVKVTQSSRYLVKRTGEKVFLECVQDMDHENMFWYRQDPGLGLRLIYFSYDVKMKEKGDIPEGYSVSREKKERFSLILESASTNQTSMYLCASQEGRRELFFGEGSRLTVL.

This clonotype was detected ten times or more. The chain links TRBV6-1 to TRBJ1-5, with D unresolved. Germline CDR1 and CDR2: MNHNS and SASEGT. Trimming cost V 3 bases and J 9 bases, with 15 bases left between them. CDR3 length: 14 residues. The CDR3 sequence is CASSEGGGPWPQHF. The CDR3 bases are TGTGCCAGCAGTGAGGGCGGCGGTCCCTGGCCCCAGCATTTT.

The V call is TRBV25-1, the J call TRBJ2-7, with a weak D call TRBD1 (5 bases). V was trimmed by 0 bases and J by 3 bases, leaving 15 bases between them. The CDR3 is 16 residues long. The germline gives CDR1 MGHDK, CDR2 SYGVNS. The CDR3 loop reads CASSEYAGRKIYEQYF. CDR3 in DNA: TGTGCCAGCAGTGAATACGCAGGGCGAAAAATCTACGAGCAGTACTTC.